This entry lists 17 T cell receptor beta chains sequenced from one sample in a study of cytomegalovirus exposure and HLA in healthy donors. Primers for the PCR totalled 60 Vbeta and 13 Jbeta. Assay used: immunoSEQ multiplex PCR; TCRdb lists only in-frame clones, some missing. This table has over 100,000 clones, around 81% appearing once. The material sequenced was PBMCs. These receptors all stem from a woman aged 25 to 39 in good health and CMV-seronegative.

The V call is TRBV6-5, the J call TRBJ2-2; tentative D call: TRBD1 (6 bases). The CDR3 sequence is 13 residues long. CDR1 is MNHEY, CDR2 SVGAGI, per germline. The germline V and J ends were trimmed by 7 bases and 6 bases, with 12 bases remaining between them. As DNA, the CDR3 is TGTGCCAGCACCAGGGGAGTGGCCGGGGAGCTGTTTTTT. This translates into CASTRGVAGELFF.

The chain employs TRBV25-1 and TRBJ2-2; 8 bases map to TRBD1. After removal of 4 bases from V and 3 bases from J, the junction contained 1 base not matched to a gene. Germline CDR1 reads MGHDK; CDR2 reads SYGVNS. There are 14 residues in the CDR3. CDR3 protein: CASSGTGYTGELFF. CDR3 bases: TGTGCCAGCAGTGGGACAGGGTACACCGGGGAGCTGTTTTTT.

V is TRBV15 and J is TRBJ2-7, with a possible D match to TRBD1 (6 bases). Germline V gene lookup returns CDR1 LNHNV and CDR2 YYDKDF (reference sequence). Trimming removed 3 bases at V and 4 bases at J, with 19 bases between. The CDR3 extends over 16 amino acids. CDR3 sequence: CATSRGQTGLSYEQYF. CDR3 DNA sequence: TGTGCCACCAGCAGGGGTCAGACAGGACTGTCTTACGAGCAGTACTTC.

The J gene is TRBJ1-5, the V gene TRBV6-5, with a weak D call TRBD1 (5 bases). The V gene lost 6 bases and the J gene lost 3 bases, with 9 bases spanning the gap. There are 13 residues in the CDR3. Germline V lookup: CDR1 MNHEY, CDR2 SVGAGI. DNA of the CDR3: TGTGCCAGCAGACAGGCGGTCAATCAGCCCCAGCATTTT. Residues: CASRQAVNQPQHF.

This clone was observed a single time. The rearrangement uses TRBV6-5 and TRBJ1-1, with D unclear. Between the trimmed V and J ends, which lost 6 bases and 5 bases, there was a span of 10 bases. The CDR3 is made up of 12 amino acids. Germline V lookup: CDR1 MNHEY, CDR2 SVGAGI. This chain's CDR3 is CASSRDDTEAFF. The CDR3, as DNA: TGTGCCAGCAGCCGAGATGATACTGAAGCTTTCTTT.

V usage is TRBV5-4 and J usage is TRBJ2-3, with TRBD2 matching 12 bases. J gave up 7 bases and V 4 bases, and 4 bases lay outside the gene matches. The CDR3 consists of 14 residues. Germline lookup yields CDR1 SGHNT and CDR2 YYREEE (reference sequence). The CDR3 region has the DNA TGTGCCAGCAGCCCGGGGACTAGCGGGTATACGCAGTATTTT. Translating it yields CASSPGTSGYTQYF.

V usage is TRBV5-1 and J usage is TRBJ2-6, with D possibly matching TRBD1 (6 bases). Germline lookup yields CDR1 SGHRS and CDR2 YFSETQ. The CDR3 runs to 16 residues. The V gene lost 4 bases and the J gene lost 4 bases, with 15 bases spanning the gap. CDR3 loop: CASSPGQPGGANVLTF. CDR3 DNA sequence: TGCGCCAGCAGCCCCGGACAGCCTGGCGGGGCCAACGTCCTGACTTTC.

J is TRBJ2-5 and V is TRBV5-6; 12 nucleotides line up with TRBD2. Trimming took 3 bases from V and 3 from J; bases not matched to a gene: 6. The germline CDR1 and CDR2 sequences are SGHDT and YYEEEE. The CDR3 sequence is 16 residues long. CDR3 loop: CASSYVGLAGKETQYF. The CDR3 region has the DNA TGTGCCAGCAGCTACGTCGGACTAGCGGGGAAAGAGACCCAGTACTTC.

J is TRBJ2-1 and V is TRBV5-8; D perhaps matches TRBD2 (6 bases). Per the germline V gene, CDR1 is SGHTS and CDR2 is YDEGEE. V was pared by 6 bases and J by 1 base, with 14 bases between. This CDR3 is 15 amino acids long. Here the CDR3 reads CASTWSGPSYNEQFF. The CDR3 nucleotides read TGTGCCAGCACCTGGAGCGGGCCGTCCTACAATGAGCAGTTCTTC.

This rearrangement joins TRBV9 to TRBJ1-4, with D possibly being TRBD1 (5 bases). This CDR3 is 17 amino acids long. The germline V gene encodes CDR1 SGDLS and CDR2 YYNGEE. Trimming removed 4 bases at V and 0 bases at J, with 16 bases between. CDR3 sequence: CASSRGRDPATNEKLFF. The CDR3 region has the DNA TGTGCCAGCAGCCGGGGGAGAGATCCAGCAACTAATGAAAAACTGTTTTTT.

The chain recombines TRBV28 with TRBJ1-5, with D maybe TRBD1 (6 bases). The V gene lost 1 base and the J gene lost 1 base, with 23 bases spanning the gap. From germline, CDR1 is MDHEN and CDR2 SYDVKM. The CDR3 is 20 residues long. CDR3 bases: TGTGCCAGCAGTTTATTCCCGGAATTCCGGGACAAACTAAGCAATCAGCCCCAGCATTTT. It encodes CASSLFPEFRDKLSNQPQHF.

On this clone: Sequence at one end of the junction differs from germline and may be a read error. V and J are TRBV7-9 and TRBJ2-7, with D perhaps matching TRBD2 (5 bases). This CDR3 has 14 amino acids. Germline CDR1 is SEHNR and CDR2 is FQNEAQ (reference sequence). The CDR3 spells CSSSLGGLSYEQYF. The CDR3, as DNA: TGTTCCAGCAGCTTAGGCGGACTTAGCTACGAGCAGTACTTC.

The CDR3 DNA reads TGTGCCAGCAGCTTGGCGGGAGTTTTCAATGAGCAGTTCTTC. Translated, it gives CASSLAGVFNEQFF. The chain employs TRBV11-2 and TRBJ2-1, with 7 nucleotides matching TRBD2. The CDR3 has 14 amino acids. The germline CDR1 and CDR2 sequences are SGHAT and FQNNGV. The V and J ends lost 3 bases and 6 bases, in that order; junction bases with no gene match: 5. The full variable domain, its missing parts supplied by reference TRBV11-2 and TRBJ2-1, is EAGVAQSPRYKIIEKRQSVAFWCNPISGHATLYWYQQILGQGPKLLIQFQNNGVVDDSQLPKDRFSAERLKGVDSTLKIQPAKLEDSAVYLCASSLAGVFNEQFFGPGTRLTVL.

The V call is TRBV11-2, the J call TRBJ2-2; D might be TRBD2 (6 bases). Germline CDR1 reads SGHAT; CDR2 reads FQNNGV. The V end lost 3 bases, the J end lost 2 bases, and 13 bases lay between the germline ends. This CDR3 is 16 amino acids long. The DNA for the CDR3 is TGTGCCAGCAGCTTGGCCTGGCGGGATAACACCGGGGAGCTGTTTTTT. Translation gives CASSLAWRDNTGELFF.

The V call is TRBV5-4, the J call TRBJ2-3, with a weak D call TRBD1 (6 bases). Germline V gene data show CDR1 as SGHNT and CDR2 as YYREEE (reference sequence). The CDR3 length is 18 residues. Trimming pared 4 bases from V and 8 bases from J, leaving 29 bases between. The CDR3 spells CASSPQLLQGSIVATQYF. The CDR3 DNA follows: TGTGCCAGCAGCCCGCAATTACTACAGGGTTCCATTGTTGCTACGCAGTATTTT.

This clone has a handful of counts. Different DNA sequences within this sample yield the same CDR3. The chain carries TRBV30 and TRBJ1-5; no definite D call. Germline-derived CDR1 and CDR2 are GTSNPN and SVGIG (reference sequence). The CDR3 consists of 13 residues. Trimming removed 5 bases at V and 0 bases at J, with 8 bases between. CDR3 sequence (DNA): TGTGCCTGGGGAACGGGTAGCAATCAGCCCCAGCATTTT. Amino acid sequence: CAWGTGSNQPQHF. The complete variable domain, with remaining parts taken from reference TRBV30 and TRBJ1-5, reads SQTIHQWPATLVQPVGSPLSLECTVEGTSNPNLYWYRQAAGRGLQLLFYSVGIGQISSEVPQNLSASRPQDRQFILSSKKLLLSDSGFYLCAWGTGSNQPQHFGDGTRLSIL.

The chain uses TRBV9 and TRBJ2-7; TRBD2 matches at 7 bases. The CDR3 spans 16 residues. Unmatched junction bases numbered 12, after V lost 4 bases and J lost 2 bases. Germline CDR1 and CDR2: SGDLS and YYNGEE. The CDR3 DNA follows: TGTGCCAGCAGCCCCTACGGGAGAGCGGGAACCTACGAGCAGTACTTC. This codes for CASSPYGRAGTYEQYF.